Presented here are 23 T cell receptor beta chains from one specimen sequenced in a study of T cell responses to AZD1222 COVID-19 vaccine. Libraries were prepared by immunoSEQ multiplex PCR; TCRdb keeps only in-frame clonotypes and omits some of them. Of over 85,000 clones in the sample, around 83% were seen once. Sequenced here: peripheral blood, sampled on day 0 of AZD1222 vaccination. The receptors shown here come from an adult in good health.

The chain has TRBV4-3 and TRBJ1-2; no definite D call. CDR1 LGHNA and CDR2 YSLEER come from the germline V gene. Trimming took off 4 bases at V and 8 bases at J, with 17 bases between the two ends. The CDR3 spans 14 residues. The CDR3 DNA sequence: TGCGCCAGCAGCCTAGTCCAAGGAAGCAGCGGCTACACCTTC. It yields the protein CASSLVQGSSGYTF.

V and J are TRBV5-1 and TRBJ1-2; TRBD1 agrees at 8 bases. CDR3 length: 15 amino acids. Germline CDR1 reads SGHRS; CDR2 reads YFSETQ. V shed 0 bases and J 4 bases; nucleotides not matched to a gene: 5. The CDR3: CASSLGTGPLYGYTF. DNA for the CDR3: TGCGCCAGCAGCTTGGGGACAGGGCCTCTCTATGGCTACACCTTC. Filled out from reference TRBV5-1 and TRBJ1-2, the complete variable domain reads KAGVTQTPRYLIKTRGQQVTLSCSPISGHRSVSWYQQTPGQGLQFLFEYFSETQRNKGNFPGRFSGRQFSNSRSEMNVSTLELGDSALYLCASSLGTGPLYGYTFGSGTRLTVV.

Here the CDR3 reads CASSYEGSESPLHF. DNA for the CDR3: TGTGCCAGCAGTTACGAGGGGTCTGAATCACCCCTCCACTTT. The chain recombines TRBV6-6 with TRBJ1-6, with D perhaps matching TRBD1 (5 bases). Germline values: CDR1 MNHNY, CDR2 SVGAGI (reference sequence). Trimming stripped 2 bases from V and 10 bases from J, with 12 bases between. CDR3 size: 14 residues.

The chain is built from TRBV19 and TRBJ1-6; no firm D call. Deletions cut 6 bases from V and 10 bases from J, with 10 bases between. Germline CDR1 is LNHDA and CDR2 is SQIVND (reference sequence). This CDR3 region has 12 residues. This CDR3 reads CASSVGSSPLHF. The CDR3, as DNA: TGTGCCAGTAGCGTCGGGAGCTCACCCCTCCACTTT.

The CDR3 coding sequence is TGTGCCAGCAGGTACAGGGTAGCTGGGGCCAACGTCCTGACTTTC. It yields the protein CASRYRVAGANVLTF. The J gene is TRBJ2-6, the V gene TRBV7-2, with D tentatively TRBD1 (6 bases). V lost 6 bases to trimming and J lost 2 bases, with 11 bases between them. Germline assignment: CDR1 SGHTA and CDR2 FQGNSA. CDR3 size: 15 residues.

This sequence joins TRBV5-1 and TRBJ1-4; 8 positions match TRBD1. The CDR3 sequence is 16 residues long. The trim removed 3 bases at V and 4 bases at J, leaving 8 bases unmatched. The germline V gene encodes CDR1 SGHRS and CDR2 YFSETQ. The CDR3 region is CASSSTPTGGNEKLFF. CDR3 DNA: TGCGCCAGCAGCTCAACGCCCACAGGGGGTAATGAAAAACTGTTTTTT.

This clone was counted between two and nine times. The rearrangement joins TRBV28 to TRBJ2-1; 16 nucleotides match TRBD2. The CDR3 totals 19 residues. The V and J ends lost 6 bases and 2 bases, in that order; junction bases with no gene match: 10. In germline, CDR1 is MDHEN, CDR2 SYDVKM. For the CDR3, the DNA is TGTGCCAGCAGGGCCCCGGGACTAGCGGGAGGGGGGACCTACAATGAGCAGTTCTTC. It translates to CASRAPGLAGGGTYNEQFF.

The chain uses TRBV7-2 and TRBJ1-5, with 8 bases aligning to TRBD1. The CDR3 totals 14 residues. Germline V CDR1 and CDR2: SGHTA, FQGNSA. Trimming took 5 bases from V and 6 from J; bases not matched to a gene: 6. Written as DNA, the CDR3 is TGTGCCAGCAGCCAAACAGGGGGAGGTCAGCCCCAGCATTTT. The encoded protein is CASSQTGGGQPQHF.

The chain links TRBV4-1 to TRBJ2-7; no definite D call. The V and J ends lost 4 bases and 6 bases respectively, with 13 bases between them. Germline CDR1 and CDR2: MGHRA and YSYEKL. The CDR3 covers 13 residues. CDR3: CASSLGIFSEQYF. The DNA of the CDR3 is TGCGCCAGCAGCCTTGGAATTTTCTCCGAGCAGTACTTC.

The chain couples TRBV7-2 to TRBJ2-5, with 14 nucleotides matching TRBD2. CDR1 and CDR2 from the germline V gene are SGHTA and FQGNSA. The junction had 9 bases not matched to a gene; V was cut back by 6 bases and J by 0 bases. This CDR3 spans 18 amino acids. CDR3 sequence: CASSSGLAGERDQETQYF. The CDR3 DNA reads TGTGCCAGCAGTTCGGGACTAGCGGGAGAAAGGGACCAAGAGACCCAGTACTTC.

The chain combines TRBV29-1 with TRBJ2-5, with TRBD1 matching 10 bases. Losses at the gene ends were 6 bases for V and 0 bases for J; bases not matched to a gene: 7. The CDR3 spans 15 residues. Germline CDR1 is SQVTM and CDR2 is ANQGSEA. DNA for the CDR3: TGCAGCGTCTCCCCGGGACAGGGGTACCAAGAGACCCAGTACTTC. Its protein is CSVSPGQGYQETQYF.

Only one count was recorded for this clone. This chain joins TRBV2 and TRBJ1-2; no reliable D call. Germline V gene sequence: CDR1 SNHLY, CDR2 FYNNEI. V was cut by 9 bases and J by 7 bases, with 21 bases left in between. There are 14 residues in the CDR3. The CDR3 nucleotides read TGTGCCAGGAGAGCTCAACAAACGGGAGGTGGCTACACCTTC. It encodes CARRAQQTGGGYTF. The whole variable domain, filled in from reference TRBV2 and TRBJ1-2, reads EPEVTQTPSHQVTQMGQEVILRCVPISNHLYFYWYRQILGQKVEFLVSFYNNEISEKSEIFDDQFSVERPDGSNFTLKIRSTKLEDSAMYFCARRAQQTGGGYTFGSGTRLTVV.

J is TRBJ2-2 and V is TRBV6-5; D unclear. Trimming took 4 bases from V and 4 from J, leaving 16 bases between them. Looked up from germline, CDR1 is MNHEY and CDR2 is SVGAGI. This CDR3 comprises 16 residues. The CDR3 reads CASSSLIGLSTGELFF. The CDR3 DNA follows: TGTGCCAGCAGTTCACTCATAGGATTAAGCACCGGGGAGCTGTTTTTT.

This clone was seen only a few times. This rearrangement joins TRBV6-5 to TRBJ2-3, with no clear D. The germline V gene has CDR1 MNHEY and CDR2 SVGAGI. The CDR3 is made up of 11 amino acids. V was pared by 2 bases and J by 6 bases, with 3 bases between. The CDR3 region has the DNA TGTGCCAGCAGTTACATTGATACGCAGTATTTT. Translated, it gives CASSYIDTQYF.

This chain links TRBV6-5 with TRBJ2-7; D possibly corresponds to TRBD2 (5 bases). The CDR3 spans 14 residues. Germline CDR1 reads MNHEY; CDR2 reads SVGAGI. Trimming removed 3 bases at V and 6 bases at J, with 15 bases between. CDR3 bases: TGTGCCAGCAGTTATAGACGGGATCGGGGCGAGCAGTACTTC. Protein sequence: CASSYRRDRGEQYF.

V gene TRBV28 combines with J gene TRBJ2-2, with D perhaps TRBD2 (6 bases). Germline-derived CDR1 and CDR2 are MDHEN and SYDVKM. Deletions cut 6 bases from V and 2 bases from J, with 19 bases between. This CDR3 is 17 amino acids long. The CDR3 reads CASSPAEGLKNTGELFF. Written as DNA, the CDR3 is TGTGCCAGCAGCCCGGCGGAGGGATTAAAAAACACCGGGGAGCTGTTTTTT. Filled out from reference TRBV28 and TRBJ2-2, the complete variable domain reads DVKVTQSSRYLVKRTGEKVFLECVQDMDHENMFWYRQDPGLGLRLIYFSYDVKMKEKGDIPEGYSVSREKKERFSLILESASTNQTSMYLCASSPAEGLKNTGELFFGEGSRLTVL.

This clone was found a few times. V and J are TRBV19 and TRBJ1-1, with D hard to call. V was cut by 6 bases and J by 5 bases, with 7 bases left in between. CDR1 LNHDA and CDR2 SQIVND come from the germline V gene (reference sequence). The CDR3 loop spans 11 amino acids. CDR3 nucleotide sequence: TGTGCCAGTAGGAATCCTACTGAAGCTTTCTTT. This sequence encodes CASRNPTEAFF.

The chain couples TRBV5-1 to TRBJ1-6; no clear D gene. This CDR3 region has 19 residues. V was cut by 1 base and J by 1 base, with 18 bases left in between. Germline V lookup: CDR1 SGHRS, CDR2 YFSETQ. The CDR3 DNA reads TGCGCCAGCAGCTTGAGGACGGATCTCTTGGGTTCCTATAATTCACCCCTCCACTTT. It is translated as CASSLRTDLLGSYNSPLHF.

The gene calls are TRBV6-4 and TRBJ1-4, with D possibly TRBD1 on 5 matching bases. The length of the CDR3 is 16 residues. CDR1 MRHNA and CDR2 SNTAGT come from the germline V gene. V was cut by 9 bases and J by 4 bases, with 21 bases left in between. CDR3 protein: CARETGKGMHNEKLFF. For the CDR3, the DNA is TGTGCCAGGGAAACAGGAAAGGGGATGCATAATGAAAAACTGTTTTTT.

Here the CDR3 DNA reads TGTGCCAGTAGCCCTGGACAGGTAAAAATGAACACTGAAGCTTTCTTT. Its protein product is CASSPGQVKMNTEAFF. V gene TRBV19 combines with J gene TRBJ1-1, with 7 positions matching TRBD1. CDR3 length: 16 residues. Germline V gene sequence: CDR1 LNHDA, CDR2 SQIVND (reference sequence). Losses at the gene ends were 6 bases for V and 0 bases for J; bases not matched to a gene: 10.

This chain links TRBV7-2 with TRBJ2-2, with D unresolved. This CDR3 is built from 15 residues. CDR1 is SGHTA, CDR2 FQGNSA, per germline. Deletions cut 5 bases from V and 2 bases from J, with 12 bases between. The CDR3 DNA sequence: TGTGCCAGCAGCCCCATTTCGACTAACACCGGGGAGCTGTTTTTT. Its protein product is CASSPISTNTGELFF.

Notes on this clone: One junction end does not reproduce the germline sequence, and a read error may be involved. V and J are TRBV7-2 and TRBJ2-7; 7 nucleotides agree with TRBD2. From germline, CDR1 is SGHTA and CDR2 FQGNSA. The CDR3 has 12 amino acids. This chain's CDR3 is CASSPPGGVKDF. CDR3 bases: TGTGCCAGCAGCCCCCCTGGGGGGGTGAAAGACTTC.

The chain employs TRBV7-9 and TRBJ1-6; no clear D. V dropped 6 bases and J dropped 7 bases, with 10 bases sitting between them. This CDR3 is 13 amino acids long. CDR1 SEHNR and CDR2 FQNEAQ come from the germline V gene (reference sequence). The chain's CDR3 is CASRQGPNSPLHF. The CDR3 DNA follows: TGTGCCAGCAGGCAAGGACCGAATTCACCCCTCCACTTT.